This T cell receptor (beta chain) was retrieved from a study of cytomegalovirus exposure and HLA in healthy donors. As to this clone: Its specificity is not known.

Study-level results: There were 160 or so TCR beta chains listed as cytomegalovirus-associated.

TCRdb keeps only in-frame clones here, not all; method: immunoSEQ multiplex PCR. This repertoire shows over 85,000 clones, more than 70% found once; its top ten account for 1.5% to 2%. Germline V gene data show CDR1 as SGHNT and CDR2 as YYREEE (reference sequence). V lost 4 bases to trimming and J lost 5 bases, with 12 bases between them. The CDR3 loop spans 13 amino acids. This chain links TRBV5-4 with TRBJ1-2, with D possibly being TRBD1 (6 bases). Input material: PBMCs. This clonotype was obtained from a young woman in good health and CMV-seronegative. Here the CDR3 DNA reads TGTGCCAGCAGCCCCAGGGGACCGTATGGCTACACCTTC. Protein: CASSPRGPYGYTF. The whole variable domain, filled in from reference TRBV5-4 and TRBJ1-2, reads ETGVTQSPTHLIKTRGQQVTLRCSSQSGHNTVSWYQQALGQGPQFIFQYYREEENGRGNFPPRFSGLQFPNYSSELNVNALELDDSALYLCASSPRGPYGYTFGSGTRLTVV.